One TCR beta chain is described in this entry. Germline lookup yields CDR1 LGHNT and CDR2 FRNRAP. The ends were cut back, 2 bases at V and 2 bases at J, with 10 bases in the middle. CDR3 length equals 14 residues. The sample originates from a study of T cell responses to AZD1222 COVID-19 vaccine. TCRdb's table, derived via immunoSEQ multiplex PCR, lists solely in-frame clones and lacks some. Here the sample spans 130,000 or so clones, about 89% being singletons. Material: peripheral blood, obtained on day 0 of MenACWY control vaccination. The receptor was derived from an adult in good health. The V gene is TRBV12-5, the J gene TRBJ2-7, with D perhaps matching TRBD2 (5 bases). CDR3 DNA sequence: TGTGCTAGTGGTTTGCTCGGGGTAACCTACGAGCAGTACTTC. It encodes CASGLLGVTYEQYF.